The table lists the clone carrying this T cell receptor beta chain with a few counts. The CDR3 covers 13 residues. Germline V gives CDR1 SGHDT, CDR2 YYEEEE. V shed 6 bases and J shed 6 bases, with 16 bases lying between them. Use of 60 Vbeta and 13 Jbeta primers characterized the PCR. Libraries were prepared by immunoSEQ multiplex PCR; TCRdb keeps only in-frame clonotypes and omits some of them. The sample has a few hundred thousand clones; under 80% are singletons. The data were taken from a study of cytomegalovirus exposure and HLA in healthy donors. The overall study: The roughly 120 million unique TCR beta sequences, from around 200 million T cells, were found by an earlier analysis.

This clonotype originated in a girl aged 2 to 9 in good health and CMV-seronegative. The material sequenced was PBMCs. The V and J genes are TRBV5-6 and TRBJ2-7; the D gene is possibly TRBD2 (7 bases). CDR3 bases: TGTGCCAGCACCCTGGGGGGGCGCGGCGAGCAGTACTTC. Encoded protein: CASTLGGRGEQYF.